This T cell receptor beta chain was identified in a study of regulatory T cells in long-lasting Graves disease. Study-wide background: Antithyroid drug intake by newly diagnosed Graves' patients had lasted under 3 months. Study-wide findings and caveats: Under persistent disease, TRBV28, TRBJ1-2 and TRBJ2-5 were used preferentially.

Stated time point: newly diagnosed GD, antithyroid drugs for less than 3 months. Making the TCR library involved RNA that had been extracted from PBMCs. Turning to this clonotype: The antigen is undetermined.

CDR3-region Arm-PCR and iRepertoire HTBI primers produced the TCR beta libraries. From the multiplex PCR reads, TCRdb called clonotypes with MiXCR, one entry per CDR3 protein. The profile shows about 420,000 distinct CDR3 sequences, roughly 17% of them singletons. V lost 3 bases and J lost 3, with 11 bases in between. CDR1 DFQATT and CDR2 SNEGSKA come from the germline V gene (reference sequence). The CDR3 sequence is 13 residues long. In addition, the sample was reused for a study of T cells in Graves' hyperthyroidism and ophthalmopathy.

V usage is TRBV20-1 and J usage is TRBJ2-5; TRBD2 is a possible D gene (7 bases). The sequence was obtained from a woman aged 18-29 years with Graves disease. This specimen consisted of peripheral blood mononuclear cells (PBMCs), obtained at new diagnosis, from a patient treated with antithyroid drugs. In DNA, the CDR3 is TGCAGTGCTAGGAAGGGGGGGGAAGAGACCCAGTACTTC. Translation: CSARKGGEETQYF.